What follows are 23 T cell receptor beta chains derived from one specimen sequenced in a study of cytomegalovirus exposure and HLA in healthy donors. In the PCR, 60 Vbeta and 13 Jbeta primers were used. Assay: immunoSEQ multiplex PCR; the TCRdb copy retains only in-frame clones and omits some. The table shows around 99,000 clones, with 82% occurring only once. Sequenced: PBMCs. The receptors here all came from a man aged 25-45 years in good health and CMV-seropositive.

The J gene is TRBJ2-5, the V gene TRBV9, with a weak D call TRBD1 (5 bases). The better agreement between TRBJ2-7 and the DNA end casts doubt on the J call. The CDR3 length is 14 residues. Germline V lookup: CDR1 SGDLS, CDR2 YYNGEE. CDR3 region: CASSPQGLSYEQYF. The CDR3 nucleotides read TGTGCCAGCAGCCCTCAGGGCCTCTCCTACGAGCAGTACTTC.

The V and J genes are TRBV4-1 and TRBJ2-4, with D perhaps TRBD1 (5 bases). The CDR3 contains 15 residues. CDR1 MGHRA and CDR2 YSYEKL come from the germline V gene. Trimming removed 3 bases from V and 0 bases from J, with 9 bases in between. CDR3 nucleotide sequence: TGCGCCAGCAGCCAGGGGCACTTAGCCAAAAACATTCAGTACTTC. It encodes CASSQGHLAKNIQYF.

V and J are TRBV21-1 and TRBJ2-4; TRBD1 is taken as the D call from the table, unchecked against the DNA. TRBV21-1 is flagged as a pseudogene. The CDR3 consists of 18 residues. The CDR3 sequence is CASSKANRPPWAKNSQYF. The CDR3, as DNA: TGTGCCAGCAGCAAAGCGAATCGGCCCCCGTGGGCCAAAAACAGTCAGTACTTC.

This clone showed up just once. V gene TRBV4-2 combines with J gene TRBJ2-7; D possibly corresponds to TRBD1 (5 bases). Germline CDR1 reads LGHNA; CDR2 reads YNFKEQ. Trimming removed 0 bases at V and 2 bases at J, with 17 bases between. The CDR3 spans 17 residues. The DNA for the CDR3 is TGTGCCAGCAGCCAAGAATGGACAAGGCCCCTGCCCTACGAGCAGTACTTC. This translates into CASSQEWTRPLPYEQYF.

This clone has more than one count but fewer than ten. V gene TRBV27 combines with J gene TRBJ1-6; 7 bases map to TRBD1. Germline V gene data show CDR1 as MNHEY and CDR2 as SMNVEV (reference sequence). The CDR3 is 18 residues long. V gave up 2 bases and J gave up 2 bases; unmatched junction bases: 9. The CDR3 sequence is CASSLRGRGFAYNSPLHF. The CDR3 DNA reads as TGTGCCAGCAGTTTACGGGGCAGGGGGTTCGCCTATAATTCACCCCTCCACTTT.

This chain links TRBV11-3 with TRBJ2-7; 9 bases agree with TRBD2. J was trimmed by 7 bases and V by 3 bases; bases with no gene match: 7. The V gene's germline CDR1 is SGHNT and CDR2 YENEEA. The CDR3 spans 14 residues. The CDR3 protein is CASSFASGVTEQYF. As DNA, the CDR3 is TGTGCCAGCAGCTTTGCTAGCGGGGTGACGGAGCAGTACTTC.

This CDR3 reads CASSVATQQGQNEAFF. In nucleotides, the CDR3 is TGTGCCAGCAGCGTAGCTACCCAACAGGGCCAGAATGAAGCTTTCTTT. V usage is TRBV9 and J usage is TRBJ1-1; D may be TRBD1 (6 bases). CDR3 length equals 16 residues. V was clipped by 0 bases and J by 7 bases, with 19 bases between them. CDR1 SGDLS and CDR2 YYNGEE come from the germline V gene.

This chain joins TRBV2 and TRBJ2-7; 7 nucleotides match TRBD1. CDR3 length equals 13 residues. Germline CDR1 reads SNHLY; CDR2 reads FYNNEI. V shed 3 bases and J 7 bases; nucleotides not matched to a gene: 6. The CDR3, as DNA: TGTGCCAGCAGTGATAGGGCCAGGGGGGAGCAGTACTTC. It codes for CASSDRARGEQYF. The whole variable domain, remainder taken from reference TRBV2 and TRBJ2-7, is EPEVTQTPSHQVTQMGQEVILRCVPISNHLYFYWYRQILGQKVEFLVSFYNNEISEKSEIFDDQFSVERPDGSNFTLKIRSTKLEDSAMYFCASSDRARGEQYFGPGTRLTVT.

The genes are TRBV5-6 and TRBJ2-4; D may be TRBD1 (5 bases). Trimming pared 1 base from V and 0 bases from J, leaving 11 bases between. This CDR3 comprises 16 residues. In germline, CDR1 is SGHDT, CDR2 YYEEEE. CDR3 nucleotides: TGTGCCAGCAGCTTGCTCAGGGATATAGCCAAAAACATTCAGTACTTC. This encodes CASSLLRDIAKNIQYF.

This clone was seen more than once but under ten times. The chain recombines TRBV10-1 with TRBJ1-2; 7 nucleotides match TRBD1. The V and J ends lost 0 bases and 3 bases, in that order; junction bases with no gene match: 4. Germline-derived CDR1 and CDR2 are WNHNN and SYGVQD (reference sequence). The CDR3 is 15 amino acids. The CDR3 region has the DNA TGCGCCAGCAGTGAGTCGCCGGGACAGTACTATGGCTACACCTTC. It codes for CASSESPGQYYGYTF.

This chain's CDR3 is CASSPQLAGGSAILDEQFF. CDR3 nucleotides: TGTGCCAGCTCACCACAGTTGGCGGGGGGTTCGGCAATATTGGATGAGCAGTTCTTC. The chain combines TRBV18 with TRBJ2-1, with TRBD2 matching over 8 bases. The CDR3 extends over 19 amino acids. The germline V gene has CDR1 KGHSH and CDR2 LQKENI. J gave up 8 bases and V 1 base, and 19 bases lay outside the gene matches.

V is TRBV9 and J is TRBJ2-1; D call uncertain. The V gene lost 3 bases and the J gene lost 3 bases, with 10 bases spanning the gap. This CDR3 is 14 amino acids long. In germline, CDR1 is SGDLS, CDR2 YYNGEE. This CDR3 is CASSAQTGYNEQFF. The DNA of the CDR3 is TGTGCCAGCAGCGCTCAGACTGGCTACAATGAGCAGTTCTTC.

The chain combines TRBV10-3 with TRBJ2-5, with 7 positions matching TRBD2. Germline assignment: CDR1 ENHRY and CDR2 SYGVKD. The CDR3 is made up of 14 amino acids. J was trimmed by 2 bases and V by 8 bases; bases with no gene match: 8. The CDR3 protein is CAIASGGGQETQYF. CDR3 sequence (DNA): TGTGCCATCGCTAGCGGAGGCGGGCAAGAGACCCAGTACTTC.

This clone was detected once. The chain recombines TRBV30 with TRBJ1-2; TRBD1 matches at 10 bases. V was clipped by 7 bases and J by 5 bases; unmatched bases: 4. This CDR3 region has 12 residues. In germline, CDR1 is GTSNPN, CDR2 SVGIG (reference sequence). The CDR3 coding sequence is TGTGCCTCGGGGACAGGGGATTATGGCTACACCTTC. As protein: CASGTGDYGYTF. Full variable domain (rest looked up from reference TRBV30 and TRBJ1-2): SQTIHQWPATLVQPVGSPLSLECTVEGTSNPNLYWYRQAAGRGLQLLFYSVGIGQISSEVPQNLSASRPQDRQFILSSKKLLLSDSGFYLCASGTGDYGYTFGSGTRLTVV.

Concerning this clone itself: This same CDR3 is encoded by further DNA sequences in the sample. The V gene is TRBV6-5, the J gene TRBJ1-1, with TRBD1 matching 8 bases. The ends lost 8 bases at V and 5 bases at J; junction bases unmatched: 10. This CDR3 spans 14 amino acids. The V gene's germline CDR1 is MNHEY and CDR2 SVGAGI. CDR3 protein: CASSYTGGGTEAFF. In nucleotides, the CDR3 is TGTGCCAGCTCTTACACAGGGGGAGGGACTGAAGCTTTCTTT.

This clone has only one observation. The rearrangement uses TRBV6-1 and TRBJ1-1; tentatively, D is TRBD1 (6 bases). V was pared by 6 bases and J by 5 bases, with 19 bases between. This CDR3 is built from 15 residues. Germline CDR1 is MNHNS and CDR2 is SASEGT. The CDR3 loop is CASRPTTGYRTEAFF. The CDR3 region has the DNA TGTGCCAGCAGACCCACTACAGGGTACAGGACTGAAGCTTTCTTT.

This clone was counted a few times. CDR3: CASTPGPGPRGGEQYF. In nucleotides, the CDR3 is TGTGCCAGCACCCCCGGTCCGGGCCCTCGAGGGGGCGAGCAGTACTTC. The chain couples TRBV11-3 to TRBJ2-7; possible D gene TRBD1, 6 bases. V lost 7 bases, J lost 6 bases, and 25 bases lay in between. Per germline, CDR1 SGHNT and CDR2 YENEEA. This CDR3 spans 16 amino acids.

This rearrangement joins TRBV25-1 to TRBJ1-6; D not resolved. The length of the CDR3 is 12 residues. Looked up from germline, CDR1 is MGHDK and CDR2 is SYGVNS. The V gene lost 5 bases and the J gene lost 9 bases, with 8 bases spanning the gap. The CDR3 DNA follows: TGTGCCAGCAGTTCGGTCCGTTCACCCCTCCACTTT. It encodes CASSSVRSPLHF.

CDR3 sequence: CASSEYRVQGYAEAFF. CDR3 in DNA: TGTGCCAGCAGTGAATATAGGGTACAGGGGTACGCTGAAGCTTTCTTT. V usage is TRBV25-1 and J usage is TRBJ1-1; 7 bases line up with TRBD1. Per the germline V gene, CDR1 is MGHDK and CDR2 is SYGVNS. This CDR3 is 16 amino acids long. V was pared by 0 bases and J by 6 bases, with 10 bases of the junction left unmatched. The full variable domain, in which reference TRBV25-1 and TRBJ1-1 provide the parts outside the CDR3, is EADIYQTPRYLVIGTGKKITLECSQTMGHDKMYWYQQDPGMELHLIHYSYGVNSTEKGDLSSESTVSRIRTEHFPLTLESARPSHTSQYLCASSEYRVQGYAEAFFGQGTRLTVV.

This CDR3 is CASSYNRGLNYGYTF. The DNA of the CDR3 is TGTGCCAGCAGTTATAATAGGGGGCTTAATTATGGCTACACCTTC. This sequence joins TRBV6-5 and TRBJ1-2, with 7 bases lining up with TRBD1. CDR1 is MNHEY, CDR2 SVGAGI, per germline. Trimming at V came to 3 bases and at J to 5 bases, leaving 9 bases not matched to a gene. This CDR3 has 15 residues.

This chain uses TRBV7-2 with TRBJ2-3; unclear D gene. Trimming removed 4 bases at V and 6 bases at J, with 8 bases between. The CDR3 has 12 residues. Germline V gene data show CDR1 as SGHTA and CDR2 as FQGNSA. This chain's CDR3 is CASSSAWDTQYF. DNA of the CDR3: TGTGCCAGCAGCTCCGCGTGGGATACGCAGTATTTT.

The DNA of the CDR3 is TGTGCCAGCGGCCTAGGGACATACTCCTACGAGCAGTACTTC. Protein: CASGLGTYSYEQYF. The V call is TRBV6-5, the J call TRBJ2-7, with D perhaps matching TRBD1 (6 bases). The V and J ends lost 8 bases and 0 bases respectively, with 14 bases between them. The CDR3 sequence is 14 residues long. In germline, CDR1 is MNHEY, CDR2 SVGAGI.

V usage is TRBV11-3 and J usage is TRBJ2-3; D might be TRBD2 (6 bases). Germline values: CDR1 SGHNT, CDR2 YENEEA. CDR3 length: 14 residues. Trimming left V 3 bases short and J 1 base short, with 8 bases between. The CDR3 bases are TGTGCCAGCAGCTTTGGCGGGGGCACAGATACGCAGTATTTT. Its protein is CASSFGGGTDTQYF.